This T cell receptor beta chain was retrieved from a study of regulatory T cells in long-lasting Graves disease. Study background: Over 5 years on antithyroid drugs plus positive TSH receptor antibodies marked Graves' disease as persistent.

Overall study findings and caveats: For persistent Graves' patients, TCR diversity was lower than for newly diagnosed ones.

Sequencing libraries for TCR beta were prepared with iRepertoire HTBI primers and Arm-PCR of CDR3 regions. Study processing details: Sample data revealed about 62 TRBV and some 14 TRBJ segments. Via MiXCR, TCRdb re-called the multiplex PCR reads, giving one row per CDR3 protein. The V and J calls here are based on TCRdb, not the publication. The sample includes 500,000 to 800,000 distinct CDR3 sequences, about 30% of them seen just once. A remark on this clonotype: What it binds is unknown.

As to time point: persistent/refractory GD, antithyroid drugs over 5 years with positive TRAb. Preparation of the TCR library used RNA extracted from PBMCs. This receptor was identified in a female donor with Graves disease. Sample: peripheral blood mononuclear cells (PBMCs), taken when the disease was refractory, from a patient treated with antithyroid drugs.

The CDR3 sequence is CASSLDGSETGELFF. CDR3 DNA sequence: TGCGCCAGCAGCTTGGATGGTAGCGAAACCGGGGAGCTGTTTTTT. The genes are TRBV5-1 and TRBJ2-2; tentatively, D is TRBD2 (5 bases). CDR1 is SGHRS and CDR2 is YFSETQ in the germline V gene. This CDR3 comprises 15 residues. With 0 bases removed from V and 5 bases from J, the gap between germline ends came to 11 bases. The variable domain in full, with the rest retrieved from reference TRBV5-1 and TRBJ2-2, is KAGVTQTPRYLIKTRGQQVTLSCSPISGHRSVSWYQQTPGQGLQFLFEYFSETQRNKGNFPGRFSGRQFSNSRSEMNVSTLELGDSALYLCASSLDGSETGELFFGEGSRLTVL.